The 18 T cell receptor beta chains presented below share a single source sample, sequenced in a study of cytomegalovirus exposure and HLA in healthy donors. PCR was performed using 60 Vbeta and 13 Jbeta primers. Clones were read by immunoSEQ multiplex PCR, and TCRdb kept only the in-frame ones, dropping some. The sample lists some 93,000 clones, less than 80% seen once, with around 5.6% in the top ten. The sample comprised PBMCs. The source is a boy younger than 18 in good health and CMV-seropositive.

CDR3 coding DNA: TGTGCCAGCGCCGTAGGGACTAGCGGGTTCTACGAGCAGTACTTC. Amino acids: CASAVGTSGFYEQYF. The rearrangement links TRBV28 to TRBJ2-7, with TRBD2 matching 12 bases. Germline CDR1 and CDR2: MDHEN and SYDVKM. The CDR3 totals 15 residues. Trimming removed 8 bases from V and 3 bases from J; junction bases left unmatched: 8. The complete variable domain, with remaining parts taken from reference TRBV28 and TRBJ2-7, reads DVKVTQSSRYLVKRTGEKVFLECVQDMDHENMFWYRQDPGLGLRLIYFSYDVKMKEKGDIPEGYSVSREKKERFSLILESASTNQTSMYLCASAVGTSGFYEQYFGPGTRLTVT.

The J gene is TRBJ1-1, the V gene TRBV2; D is unresolved. Germline assignment: CDR1 SNHLY and CDR2 FYNNEI. V lost 2 bases to trimming and J lost 4 bases, with 17 bases between them. The CDR3 loop spans 16 amino acids. Here the CDR3 reads CASSESIVSAITEAFF. In DNA form, the CDR3 reads TGTGCCAGCAGTGAAAGCATCGTGAGCGCTATCACTGAAGCTTTCTTT.

This clone has a handful of counts. The chain has TRBV4-1 and TRBJ1-6, with 7 bases identical to TRBD1. V shed 1 base and J 8 bases; nucleotides not matched to a gene: 8. Germline CDR1 reads MGHRA; CDR2 reads YSYEKL. CDR3 length: 16 residues. The CDR3 sequence is CASSQATGVGDSPLHF. CDR3 in DNA: TGCGCCAGCAGCCAAGCAACAGGGGTTGGAGATTCACCCCTCCACTTT.

CDR3 amino acids: CASSLMKTGLNTGELFF. The CDR3, as DNA: TGTGCCAGCAGCTTAATGAAGACAGGGCTGAACACCGGGGAGCTGTTTTTT. V and J are TRBV7-3 and TRBJ2-2, with 7 positions matching TRBD1. Trimming cost V 1 base and J 1 base; bases outside gene matches: 6. Germline lookup yields CDR1 SGHTA and CDR2 FQGTGA. The CDR3 is made up of 17 amino acids. The full variable domain, completed using reference TRBV7-3 and TRBJ2-2, is GAGVSQTPSNKVTEKGKYVELRCDPISGHTALYWYRQSLGQGPEFLIYFQGTGAADDSGLPNDRFFAVRPEGSVSTLKIQRTERGDSAVYLCASSLMKTGLNTGELFFGEGSRLTVL.

The V and J genes are TRBV11-2 and TRBJ2-3, with 9 bases lining up with TRBD1. In germline, CDR1 is SGHAT, CDR2 FQNNGV. Trimming at V came to 3 bases and at J to 0 bases, leaving 7 bases not matched to a gene. This CDR3 is 17 amino acids long. CDR3 loop: CASSFAGTGLSTDTQYF. CDR3 nucleotides: TGTGCCAGCAGCTTCGCCGGGACAGGGCTAAGCACAGATACGCAGTATTTT.

The chain employs TRBV23-1 and TRBJ2-7; D remains unclear. TRBV23-1 is placed among ORFs of uncertain function. The CDR3 consists of 13 residues. V lost 3 bases and J lost 0, with 6 bases in between. The CDR3 loop reads CASSHNSSYEQYF. The CDR3 nucleotides read TGCGCCAGCAGTCATAACAGCTCCTACGAGCAGTACTTC.

In its sample, this clone was seen once. This chain connects TRBV29-1 to TRBJ2-2, with 12 bases matching TRBD2. Trimming at V came to 6 bases and at J to 6 bases, leaving 11 bases not matched to a gene. Germline assignment: CDR1 SQVTM and CDR2 ANQGSEA. This CDR3 has 16 residues. CDR3 nucleotide sequence: TGCAGCGTCGCCTGGACTAGCGGGATATCTCCCGGGGAGCTGTTTTTT. Its protein product is CSVAWTSGISPGELFF.

The chain recombines TRBV5-1 with TRBJ1-4, with no clear D. CDR3 size: 18 residues. Trimming took off 0 bases at V and 0 bases at J, with 15 bases between the two ends. Germline assignment: CDR1 SGHRS and CDR2 YFSETQ. In nucleotides, the CDR3 is TGCGCCAGCAGCTTGGATTCTCGTGGTAGCCCAACTAATGAAAAACTGTTTTTT. Translated: CASSLDSRGSPTNEKLFF.

This clone was found a few times. This rearrangement joins TRBV5-4 to TRBJ2-7; D unresolved. There are 17 residues in the CDR3. The V gene lost 0 bases and the J gene lost 1 base, with 17 bases spanning the gap. CDR1 SGHNT and CDR2 YYREEE come from the germline V gene (reference sequence). The CDR3 DNA reads as TGTGCCAGCAGCTTGGGGCCAACGAGGAGAAATTCCTACGAGCAGTACTTC. Residues: CASSLGPTRRNSYEQYF.

This rearrangement joins TRBV5-6 to TRBJ2-5; 16 bases are a match to TRBD2. Germline CDR1 and CDR2: SGHDT and YYEEEE. V lost 4 bases and J lost 1; bases outside the gene matches: 10. CDR3 length: 19 residues. The CDR3 loop reads CASSPQGLAGGWGQETQYF. CDR3 in DNA: TGTGCCAGCAGCCCCCAGGGACTAGCGGGAGGGTGGGGCCAAGAGACCCAGTACTTC.

J is TRBJ2-3 and V is TRBV2; possibly TRBD1 for D (6 bases). Germline CDR1 reads SNHLY; CDR2 reads FYNNEI. Trimming left V 8 bases short and J 2 bases short, with 11 bases between. The CDR3 is 13 amino acids. This CDR3 is CASSGHYTDTQYF. In nucleotides, the CDR3 is TGTGCCAGCTCGGGACACTACACAGATACGCAGTATTTT.

The chain uses TRBV7-9 and TRBJ1-2, with TRBD1 matching over 7 bases. In germline, CDR1 is SEHNR, CDR2 FQNEAQ (reference sequence). V lost 5 bases, J lost 2 bases, and 8 bases stayed unmatched. The CDR3 is 15 amino acids. The CDR3 region has the DNA TGTGCCAGCAGCCCCCGGGACAGACTAAACTATGGCTACACCTTC. Translated, it gives CASSPRDRLNYGYTF.

This clone was recorded a few times. The chain recombines TRBV7-9 with TRBJ1-1, with D perhaps matching TRBD1 (5 bases). The CDR3 is 18 residues long. The V gene lost 3 bases and the J gene lost 5 bases, with 25 bases spanning the gap. CDR1 SEHNR and CDR2 FQNEAQ come from the germline V gene (reference sequence). The CDR3 reads CASSLDVGTQIGGTEAFF. In DNA form, the CDR3 reads TGTGCCAGCAGCTTGGATGTAGGGACTCAGATCGGGGGAACTGAAGCTTTCTTT.

The rearrangement links TRBV9 to TRBJ2-7; 7 bases are a match to TRBD2. The CDR3 totals 16 residues. The V and J ends lost 0 bases and 6 bases, in that order; junction bases with no gene match: 12. Germline lookup yields CDR1 SGDLS and CDR2 YYNGEE. The CDR3 DNA reads as TGTGCCAGCAGCGTAGACCCTAGCGGAGGGGTTTCCGAGCAGTACTTC. Amino acids: CASSVDPSGGVSEQYF.

This chain joins TRBV7-3 and TRBJ2-7; 7 nucleotides agree with TRBD1. Germline V lookup: CDR1 SGHTA, CDR2 FQGTGA. The trim removed 6 bases at V and 3 bases at J, leaving 8 bases unmatched. The CDR3 has 14 residues. CDR3 DNA sequence: TGTGCCAGCAGGGTGGGCAGGGGGTACTACGAGCAGTACTTC. Translating it yields CASRVGRGYYEQYF.

This clone came up a few times. The chain couples TRBV28 to TRBJ1-4, with D hard to call. Germline values: CDR1 MDHEN, CDR2 SYDVKM. The CDR3 spans 14 residues. V lost 7 bases to trimming and J lost 8 bases, with 17 bases between them. The CDR3 is CASTHGGREEKLFF. The CDR3 DNA sequence: TGTGCCAGCACCCACGGAGGAAGGGAGGAAAAACTGTTTTTT.

This clone was observed a few times. V gene TRBV9 combines with J gene TRBJ2-1; no definite D call. This CDR3 comprises 15 residues. V lost 4 bases to trimming and J lost 0 bases, with 11 bases between them. Germline V gene sequence: CDR1 SGDLS, CDR2 YYNGEE. CDR3 protein: CASSLSEFSYNEQFF. CDR3 coding DNA: TGTGCCAGCAGCCTCAGCGAGTTCTCCTACAATGAGCAGTTCTTC. Looking up the rest from reference TRBV9 and TRBJ2-1 gives the full variable domain: DSGVTQTPKHLITATGQRVTLRCSPRSGDLSVYWYQQSLDQGLQFLIQYYNGEERAKGNILERFSAQQFPDLHSELNLSSLELGDSALYFCASSLSEFSYNEQFFGPGTRLTVL.

This chain links TRBV18 with TRBJ2-6; D uncertain. Germline V gives CDR1 KGHSH, CDR2 LQKENI. Trimming pared 4 bases from V and 0 bases from J, leaving 4 bases between. CDR3 length: 14 residues. CDR3 nucleotide sequence: TGTGCCAGCTCACGAGACTCTGGGGCCAACGTCCTGACTTTC. Translating it yields CASSRDSGANVLTF. Using reference TRBV18 and TRBJ2-6 for the parts outside the CDR3, the full variable domain is NAGVMQNPRHLVRRRGQEARLRCSPMKGHSHVYWYRQLPEEGLKFMVYLQKENIIDESGMPKERFSAEFPKEGPSILRIQQVVRGDSAAYFCASSRDSGANVLTFGAGSRLTVL.